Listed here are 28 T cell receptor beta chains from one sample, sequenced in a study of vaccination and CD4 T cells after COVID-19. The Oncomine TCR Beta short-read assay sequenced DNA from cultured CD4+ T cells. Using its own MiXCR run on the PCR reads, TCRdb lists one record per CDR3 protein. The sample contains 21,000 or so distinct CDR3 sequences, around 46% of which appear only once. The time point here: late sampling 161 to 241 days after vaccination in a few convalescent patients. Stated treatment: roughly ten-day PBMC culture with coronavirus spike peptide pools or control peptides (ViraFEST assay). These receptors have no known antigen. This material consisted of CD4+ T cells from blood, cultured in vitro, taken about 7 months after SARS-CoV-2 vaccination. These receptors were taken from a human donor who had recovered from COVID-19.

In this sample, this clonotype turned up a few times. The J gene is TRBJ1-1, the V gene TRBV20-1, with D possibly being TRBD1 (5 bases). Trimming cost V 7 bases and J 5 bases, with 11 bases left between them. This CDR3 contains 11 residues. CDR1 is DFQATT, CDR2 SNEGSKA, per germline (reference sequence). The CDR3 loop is CSGHGGTEAFF. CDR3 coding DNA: TGCAGTGGACACGGGGGAACTGAAGCTTTCTTT.

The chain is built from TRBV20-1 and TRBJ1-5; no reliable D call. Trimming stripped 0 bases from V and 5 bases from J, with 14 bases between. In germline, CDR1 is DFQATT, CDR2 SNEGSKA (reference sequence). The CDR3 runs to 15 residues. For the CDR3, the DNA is TGCAGTGCTAGAGATTCGTCGGGCACAGATCAGCCCCAGCATTTT. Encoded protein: CSARDSSGTDQPQHF.

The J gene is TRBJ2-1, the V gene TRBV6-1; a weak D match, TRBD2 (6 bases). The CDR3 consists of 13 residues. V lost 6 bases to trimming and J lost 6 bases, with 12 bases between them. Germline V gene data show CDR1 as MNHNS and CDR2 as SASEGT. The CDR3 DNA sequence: TGTGCCAGCAGATCGGGGACTTTCAATGAGCAGTTCTTC. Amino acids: CASRSGTFNEQFF.

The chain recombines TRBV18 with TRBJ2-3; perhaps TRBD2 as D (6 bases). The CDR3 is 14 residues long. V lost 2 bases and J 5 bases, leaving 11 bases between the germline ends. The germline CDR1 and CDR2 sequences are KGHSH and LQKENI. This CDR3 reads CASSPIPSEDTQYF. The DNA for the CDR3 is TGTGCCAGCTCACCAATCCCTAGCGAAGATACGCAGTATTTT.

This CDR3 is CASTVPAPNRGEQYF. The CDR3 nucleotides are TGTGCCAGTACCGTACCGGCCCCCAACCGTGGCGAGCAGTACTTC. This chain uses TRBV19 with TRBJ2-7; D unresolved. CDR3 length: 15 residues. Germline-derived CDR1 and CDR2 are LNHDA and SQIVND (reference sequence). Trimming left V 7 bases short and J 6 bases short, with 22 bases between.

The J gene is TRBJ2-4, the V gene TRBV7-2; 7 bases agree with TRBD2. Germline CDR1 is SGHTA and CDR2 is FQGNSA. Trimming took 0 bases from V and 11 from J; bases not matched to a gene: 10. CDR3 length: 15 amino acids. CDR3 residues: CASSLASLGGVLQYF. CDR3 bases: TGTGCCAGCAGCTTAGCCTCTCTGGGGGGGGTCCTTCAGTACTTC.

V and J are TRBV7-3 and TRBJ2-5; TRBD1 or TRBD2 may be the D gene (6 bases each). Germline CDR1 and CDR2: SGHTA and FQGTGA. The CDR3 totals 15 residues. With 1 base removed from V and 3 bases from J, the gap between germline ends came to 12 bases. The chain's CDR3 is CASSLRAGTKETQYF. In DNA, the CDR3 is TGTGCCAGCAGCTTAAGGGCGGGGACAAAAGAGACCCAGTACTTC.

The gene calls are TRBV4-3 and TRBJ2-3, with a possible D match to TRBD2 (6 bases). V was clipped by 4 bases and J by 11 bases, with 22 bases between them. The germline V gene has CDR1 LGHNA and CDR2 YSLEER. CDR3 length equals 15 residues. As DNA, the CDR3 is TGCGCCAGCAGCCGGTTAAGAAGGGACCAGGAGGGGCAGTATTTT. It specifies CASSRLRRDQEGQYF.

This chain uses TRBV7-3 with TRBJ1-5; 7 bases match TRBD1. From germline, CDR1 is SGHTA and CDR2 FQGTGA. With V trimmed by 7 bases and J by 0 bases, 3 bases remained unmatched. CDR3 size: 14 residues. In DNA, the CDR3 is TGTGCCAGCAACACAGGGGTTAGCAATCAGCCCCAGCATTTT. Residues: CASNTGVSNQPQHF. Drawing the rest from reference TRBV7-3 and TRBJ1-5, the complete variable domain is GAGVSQTPSNKVTEKGKYVELRCDPISGHTALYWYRQSLGQGPEFLIYFQGTGAADDSGLPNDRFFAVRPEGSVSTLKIQRTERGDSAVYLCASNTGVSNQPQHFGDGTRLSIL.

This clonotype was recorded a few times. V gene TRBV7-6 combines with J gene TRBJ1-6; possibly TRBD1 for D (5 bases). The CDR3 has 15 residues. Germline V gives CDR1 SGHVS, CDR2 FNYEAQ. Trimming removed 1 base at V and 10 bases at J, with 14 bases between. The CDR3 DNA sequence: TGTGCCAGCAGCTTAGAAGAGGGGACGGGATCACCCCTCCACTTT. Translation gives CASSLEEGTGSPLHF.

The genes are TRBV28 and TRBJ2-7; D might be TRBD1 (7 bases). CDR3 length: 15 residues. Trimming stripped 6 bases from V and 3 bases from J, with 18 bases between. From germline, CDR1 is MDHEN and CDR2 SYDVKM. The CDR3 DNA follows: TGTGCCAGCAGGAAGGGGGGACAGATAAACTACGAGCAGTACTTC. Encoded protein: CASRKGGQINYEQYF.

CDR3 protein: CSADLGGSSYEQYF. The CDR3, as DNA: TGCAGTGCTGACCTAGGGGGGAGCTCCTACGAGCAGTACTTC. The rearrangement joins TRBV20-1 to TRBJ2-7; D assignment may be TRBD1 or TRBD2 (6 bases each). Trimming removed 5 bases at V and 0 bases at J, with 14 bases between. Germline V gives CDR1 DFQATT, CDR2 SNEGSKA (reference sequence). This CDR3 has 14 residues.

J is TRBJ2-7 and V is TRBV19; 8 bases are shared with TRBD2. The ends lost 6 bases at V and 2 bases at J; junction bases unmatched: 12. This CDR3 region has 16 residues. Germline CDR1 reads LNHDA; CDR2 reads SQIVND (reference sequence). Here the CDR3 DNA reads TGTGCCAGTAGCCCCCCCGGGGTAGCGGGAACCTACGAGCAGTACTTC. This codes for CASSPPGVAGTYEQYF.

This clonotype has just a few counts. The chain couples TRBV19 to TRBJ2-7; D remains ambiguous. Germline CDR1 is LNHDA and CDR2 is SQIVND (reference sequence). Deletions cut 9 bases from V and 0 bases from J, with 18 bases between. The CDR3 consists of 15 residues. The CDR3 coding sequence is TGTGCCAGAACCCCCCCACCGAATTTCTCCTACGAGCAGTACTTC. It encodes CARTPPPNFSYEQYF.

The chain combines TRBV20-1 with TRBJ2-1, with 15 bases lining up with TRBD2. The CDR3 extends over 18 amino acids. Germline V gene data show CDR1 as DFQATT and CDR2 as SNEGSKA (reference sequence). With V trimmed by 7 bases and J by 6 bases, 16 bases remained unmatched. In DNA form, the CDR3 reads TGCAGTGTTCGTGGGACTAGCGGGAGGCGGTGGGGTCGCAATGAGCAGTTCTTC. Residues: CSVRGTSGRRWGRNEQFF.

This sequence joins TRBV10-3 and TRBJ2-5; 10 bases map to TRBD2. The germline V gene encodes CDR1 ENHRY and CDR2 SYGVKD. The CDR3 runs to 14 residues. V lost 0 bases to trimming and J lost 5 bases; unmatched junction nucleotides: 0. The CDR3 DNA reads TGTGCCATCAGTGAGTCAGCGGGAGGGGAGACCCAGTACTTC. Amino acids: CAISESAGGETQYF.

CDR3 protein: CASSFLAEPNEQFF. The CDR3 nucleotides are TGTGCCAGCAGCTTCCTAGCGGAGCCCAATGAGCAGTTCTTC. This rearrangement joins TRBV7-2 to TRBJ2-1; TRBD2 matches at 7 bases. V was pared by 3 bases and J by 6 bases, with 5 bases of the junction left unmatched. Germline lookup yields CDR1 SGHTA and CDR2 FQGNSA. This CDR3 is 14 amino acids long.

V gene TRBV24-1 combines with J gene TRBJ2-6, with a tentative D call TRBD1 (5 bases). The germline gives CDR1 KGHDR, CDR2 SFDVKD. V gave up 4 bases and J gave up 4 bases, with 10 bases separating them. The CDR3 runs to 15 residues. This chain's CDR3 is CATSEEGVGANVLTF. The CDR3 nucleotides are TGTGCCACCAGTGAAGAAGGGGTCGGGGCCAACGTCCTGACTTTC.

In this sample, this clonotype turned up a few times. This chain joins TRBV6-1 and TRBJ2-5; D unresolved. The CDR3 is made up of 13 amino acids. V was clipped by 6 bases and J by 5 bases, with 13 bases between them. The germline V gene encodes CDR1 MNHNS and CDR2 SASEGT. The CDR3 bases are TGTGCCAGCAGCTTTAACGGTGGGGAGACCCAGTACTTC. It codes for CASSFNGGETQYF.

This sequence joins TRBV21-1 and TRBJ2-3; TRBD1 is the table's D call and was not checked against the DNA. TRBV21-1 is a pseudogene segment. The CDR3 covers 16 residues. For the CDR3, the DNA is TGTGCCAGCAGCGATACCAAGGACAGGGGCGAAGGTACGCAGTATTTT. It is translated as CASSDTKDRGEGTQYF.

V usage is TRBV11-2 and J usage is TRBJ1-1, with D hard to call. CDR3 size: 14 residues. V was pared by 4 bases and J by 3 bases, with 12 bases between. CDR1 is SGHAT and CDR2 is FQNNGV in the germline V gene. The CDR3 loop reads CASSSLRQDTEAFF. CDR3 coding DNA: TGTGCCAGCAGCTCCTTGAGGCAGGACACTGAAGCTTTCTTT.

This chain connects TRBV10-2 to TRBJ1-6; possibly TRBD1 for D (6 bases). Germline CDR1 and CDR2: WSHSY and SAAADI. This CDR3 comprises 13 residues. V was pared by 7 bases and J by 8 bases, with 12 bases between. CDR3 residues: CASNRQADSPLHF. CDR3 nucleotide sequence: TGCGCCAGCAACCGACAGGCCGATTCACCCCTCCACTTT.

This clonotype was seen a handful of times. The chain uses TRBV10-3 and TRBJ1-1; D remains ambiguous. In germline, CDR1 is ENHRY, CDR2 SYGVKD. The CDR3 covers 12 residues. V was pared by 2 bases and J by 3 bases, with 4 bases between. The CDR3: CAISEPYTEAFF. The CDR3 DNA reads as TGTGCCATCAGTGAGCCTTACACTGAAGCTTTCTTT.

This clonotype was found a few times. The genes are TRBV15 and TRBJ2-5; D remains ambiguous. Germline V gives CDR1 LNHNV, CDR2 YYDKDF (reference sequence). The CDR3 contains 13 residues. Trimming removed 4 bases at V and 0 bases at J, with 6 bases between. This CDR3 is CATSTQNQETQYF. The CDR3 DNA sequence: TGTGCCACCAGCACCCAGAACCAAGAGACCCAGTACTTC.

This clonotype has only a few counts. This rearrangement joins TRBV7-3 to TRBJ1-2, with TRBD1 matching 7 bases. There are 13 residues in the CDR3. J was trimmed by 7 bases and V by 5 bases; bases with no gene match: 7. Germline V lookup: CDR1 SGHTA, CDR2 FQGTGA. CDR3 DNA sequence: TGTGCCAGCAGCCGCGACAGGGTCGGTGGCTACACCTTC. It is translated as CASSRDRVGGYTF.

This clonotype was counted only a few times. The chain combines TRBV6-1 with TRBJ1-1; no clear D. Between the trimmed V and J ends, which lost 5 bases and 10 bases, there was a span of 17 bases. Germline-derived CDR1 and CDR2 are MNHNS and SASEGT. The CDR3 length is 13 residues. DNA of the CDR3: TGTGCCAGCAGTCCTTTTAACGGTGGACGAGCTTTCTTT. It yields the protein CASSPFNGGRAFF.

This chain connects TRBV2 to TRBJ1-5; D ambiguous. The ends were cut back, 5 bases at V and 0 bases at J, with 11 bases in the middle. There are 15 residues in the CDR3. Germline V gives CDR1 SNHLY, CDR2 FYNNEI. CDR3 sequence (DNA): TGTGCCAGCAGTTTAACACGGAGTAGCAATCAGCCCCAGCATTTT. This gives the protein CASSLTRSSNQPQHF.

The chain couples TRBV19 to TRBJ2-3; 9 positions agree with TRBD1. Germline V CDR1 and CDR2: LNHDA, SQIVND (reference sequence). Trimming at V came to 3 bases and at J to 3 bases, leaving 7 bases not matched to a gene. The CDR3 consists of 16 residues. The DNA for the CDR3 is TGTGCCAGTAGTATTGACCGGGACAGGGTGACAGATACGCAGTATTTT. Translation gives CASSIDRDRVTDTQYF.